This TCR beta chain was found in a study of response to subunit inactivated influenza vaccine. MiXCR was run by TCRdb on the RT-PCR reads, yielding one entry per CDR3 protein. The table has about 570,000 distinct CDR3 sequences, 11% seen once. The CDR3 length is 15 residues. Germline loops: CDR1 SGHRS, CDR2 YFSETQ. Trimming cost V 3 bases and J 5 bases; bases outside gene matches: 5. Separately, the same data were catalogued under a study of T cells expressing NK-cell markers. In that study: Making the TCR beta cDNA relied on 5'RACE template switching with UMIs. Researchers got TCR beta repertoires out of sorted CD3+CD56+NKG2C+, CD3+CD56+NKG2C- and CD3+CD56-NKG2C+ T cells. HCMV seropositivity marked most of the eight sequenced donors; one was seronegative.

The input for sequencing was PBMCs from blood, taken on the day of vaccination. The origin of this receptor is a man between 50 and 59 years old who received an inactivated influenza vaccine. V usage is TRBV5-1 and J usage is TRBJ1-4; TRBD1 matches 9 bases. The CDR3 spells CASSSDGQGNEKLFF. DNA of the CDR3: TGCGCCAGCAGCTCGGACGGACAGGGGAATGAAAAACTGTTTTTT.